The clone carrying this TCR beta chain was picked up many times. The investigators amplified TCR beta CDR3 regions from RNA transcripts. First-round RT-PCR with HTBI primers amplified the TCR CDR3 region. TCRdb fed the multiplex PCR reads into MiXCR, producing one record per CDR3 protein. The sample lists hundreds of thousands of distinct CDR3 sequences; 16% were seen once. This sample stems from a study of T cells in Graves' hyperthyroidism and ophthalmopathy. Participants, patients aged 18 to 65, had newly diagnosed hyperthyroidism with a duration under 2 months. The PBMCs studied were ones that came from 9 to 10 ml fresh peripheral blood. The CDR3 length is 14 residues. Trimming removed 4 bases at V and 10 bases at J, with 17 bases between. The germline V gene has CDR1 LGHDT and CDR2 YNNKEL (reference sequence).

The material sequenced was blood. The TCR was taken from a woman in her thirties with Graves' hyperthyroidism. The chain recombines TRBV3-1 with TRBJ2-1, with D unresolved. CDR3 in amino acids: CASSPPVSHSEQFF. CDR3 nucleotides: TGTGCCAGCAGCCCCCCAGTAAGCCACTCGGAGCAGTTCTTC.